A few counts support the clone carrying this TCR beta chain. The sample belongs to a study of blood T cell repertoires in COVID-19. The data were produced by immunoSEQ multiplex PCR, yet TCRdb's version contains in-frame clones alone and is incomplete. The table has 90,000 to 130,000 clones, approximately 88% seen once; the top ten hold 0.7% to 1%. This TCR came from an older woman with acute or convalescent COVID-19. Input material: peripheral blood.

The CDR3 here is CAISESGGDANTIYF. CDR3 nucleotide sequence: TGTGCCATCAGTGAGTCCGGAGGGGACGCAAACACCATATATTTT. The chain links TRBV10-3 to TRBJ1-3, with D possibly TRBD1 on 5 matching bases. The CDR3 consists of 15 residues. Deletions cut 0 bases from V and 6 bases from J, with 12 bases between. Germline values: CDR1 ENHRY, CDR2 SYGVKD.